Each of the 28 T cell receptor beta chains below was sequenced from the same sample in a study of cytotoxic CD8 clonotypes in ibrutinib-treated CLL. Assay used: immunoSEQ multiplex PCR; TCRdb lists only in-frame clones, some missing. The table shows approximately 13,000 clones, with under 70% occurring only once. This specimen consisted of PBMCs, obtained before ibrutinib treatment. These receptors were obtained from a human donor with chronic lymphocytic leukemia.

This chain joins TRBV10-3 and TRBJ2-3; TRBD1 might be the D (6 bases). V lost 4 bases and J 3 bases, leaving 14 bases between the germline ends. The length of the CDR3 is 15 residues. Per germline, CDR1 ENHRY and CDR2 SYGVKD. The CDR3 DNA sequence: TGTGCCATCAGTGCCCAGGGGTTGGGGACAGATACGCAGTATTTT. Protein sequence: CAISAQGLGTDTQYF.

This clone has just a few counts. The CDR3 region is CASSLGEGGQPQHF. The CDR3 nucleotides read TGTGCCAGCAGCTTAGGGGAGGGAGGCCAGCCCCAGCATTTT. The V gene is TRBV7-2, the J gene TRBJ1-5; D gene ambiguous. The V end was cut by 1 base, the J end by 7 bases, with 11 bases between. Germline CDR1 is SGHTA and CDR2 is FQGNSA. CDR3 length: 14 amino acids.

V is TRBV7-2 and J is TRBJ1-2; TRBD1 is a possible D gene (5 bases). V lost 2 bases and J 4 bases, leaving 11 bases between the germline ends. The CDR3 is made up of 14 amino acids. Per germline, CDR1 SGHTA and CDR2 FQGNSA. Here the CDR3 reads CASSLFGASYGYTF. The DNA of the CDR3 is TGTGCCAGCAGCTTATTCGGGGCTTCCTATGGCTACACCTTC.

In this sample, this clone turned up a few times. This chain uses TRBV7-8 with TRBJ1-4; TRBD1 agrees at 9 bases. The trim removed 4 bases at V and 10 bases at J, leaving 7 bases unmatched. This CDR3 comprises 14 residues. Germline V gives CDR1 SGHVS, CDR2 FQNEAQ. This CDR3 reads CASSSGTGFGKLFF. The CDR3 DNA sequence: TGTGCCAGCAGCTCGGGGACAGGGTTTGGAAAACTGTTTTTT.

J is TRBJ2-7 and V is TRBV28, with 7 nucleotides matching TRBD1. Losses at the gene ends were 8 bases for V and 6 bases for J; bases not matched to a gene: 10. CDR3 length equals 13 residues. Germline loops: CDR1 MDHEN, CDR2 SYDVKM. This chain's CDR3 is CASGQTGWAEQYF. The CDR3 DNA sequence: TGTGCCAGCGGTCAGACAGGGTGGGCCGAGCAGTACTTC.

The V gene is TRBV6-5, the J gene TRBJ1-1; 8 nucleotides match TRBD1. With 6 bases clipped from V and 1 base from J, the junction kept 4 bases outside the gene matches. Germline assignment: CDR1 MNHEY and CDR2 SVGAGI. This CDR3 spans 14 amino acids. The DNA for the CDR3 is TGTGCCAGCAGCCGCGGGACAGGGAACACTGAAGCTTTCTTT. It translates to CASSRGTGNTEAFF.

The table lists this clone with a count of one. The rearrangement joins TRBV5-1 to TRBJ1-1; perhaps TRBD1 as D (5 bases). This CDR3 has 12 amino acids. V gave up 3 bases and J gave up 4 bases, with 7 bases separating them. Germline assignment: CDR1 SGHRS and CDR2 YFSETQ. This CDR3 reads CASSWGGTEAFF. In DNA form, the CDR3 reads TGCGCCAGCAGCTGGGGGGGCACTGAAGCTTTCTTT. Using reference TRBV5-1 and TRBJ1-1 for the parts outside the CDR3, the full variable domain is KAGVTQTPRYLIKTRGQQVTLSCSPISGHRSVSWYQQTPGQGLQFLFEYFSETQRNKGNFPGRFSGRQFSNSRSEMNVSTLELGDSALYLCASSWGGTEAFFGQGTRLTVV.

This chain uses TRBV11-2 with TRBJ2-6; D remains unclear. The V and J ends lost 2 bases and 0 bases respectively, with 8 bases between them. The CDR3 totals 16 residues. Germline V lookup: CDR1 SGHAT, CDR2 FQNNGV. CDR3 loop: CASSLRPPSGANVLTF. CDR3 DNA sequence: TGTGCCAGCAGCTTAAGGCCCCCCTCTGGGGCCAACGTCCTGACTTTC.

The sample holds a few counts of this clone. CDR3 sequence reads: CASSPGQPYEQYF. CDR3 nucleotides: TGTGCCAGCAGCCCGGGACAGCCCTACGAGCAGTACTTC. The V gene is TRBV5-4, the J gene TRBJ2-7; 7 nucleotides align to TRBD1. This CDR3 is 13 amino acids long. CDR1 is SGHNT, CDR2 YYREEE, per germline (reference sequence). Trimming removed 4 bases from V and 2 bases from J; junction bases left unmatched: 3.

The chain links TRBV7-9 to TRBJ1-6; possible D gene TRBD1, 5 bases. The CDR3 length is 16 residues. CDR1 is SEHNR, CDR2 FQNEAQ, per germline (reference sequence). V gave up 0 bases and J gave up 7 bases, with 13 bases separating them. In nucleotides, the CDR3 is TGTGCCAGCAGCTTAGCGGTAGGGGTGGGGAATTCACCCCTCCACTTT. As protein: CASSLAVGVGNSPLHF. Complete variable domain (other parts from reference TRBV7-9 and TRBJ1-6): DTGVSQNPRHKITKRGQNVTFRCDPISEHNRLYWYRQTLGQGPEFLTYFQNEAQLEKSRLLSDRFSAERPKGSFSTLEIQRTEQGDSAMYLCASSLAVGVGNSPLHFGNGTRLTVT.

The chain uses TRBV18 and TRBJ1-2; 8 positions agree with TRBD1. V dropped 2 bases and J dropped 3; count of bases not matched to a gene: 8. The CDR3 contains 16 residues. Germline V gives CDR1 KGHSH, CDR2 LQKENI. The CDR3 reads CASSPIGQGGDYGYTF. Written as DNA, the CDR3 is TGTGCCAGCTCACCAATCGGACAGGGCGGTGACTATGGCTACACCTTC.

This clone turned up a few times. V and J are TRBV7-9 and TRBJ1-3; D gene uncertain. Trimming shortened V by 5 bases and J by 7 bases, and 9 bases separated the two germline ends. Looked up from germline, CDR1 is SEHNR and CDR2 is FQNEAQ (reference sequence). There are 12 residues in the CDR3. The CDR3 coding sequence is TGTGCCAGCAGCCCGTCAAGTAACACCATATATTTT. Its protein is CASSPSSNTIYF.

The V gene is TRBV4-2, the J gene TRBJ2-3; D may be TRBD2 (7 bases). Germline V CDR1 and CDR2: LGHNA, YNFKEQ. V lost 2 bases and J lost 2, with 17 bases in between. The CDR3 contains 17 residues. CDR3 DNA: TGTGCCAGCAGCCAACCCCCGGGTCGGGGGGCCACAGATACGCAGTATTTT. Amino acid sequence: CASSQPPGRGATDTQYF.

The gene calls are TRBV4-3 and TRBJ2-7; tentative D call: TRBD2 (6 bases). The CDR3 contains 14 residues. The V end lost 0 bases, the J end lost 4 bases, and 10 bases lay between the germline ends. Germline CDR1 reads LGHNA; CDR2 reads YSLEER. The CDR3 region has the DNA TGCGCCAGCAGCCAAGACCCGGGGAGGTACGAGCAGTACTTC. Translating it yields CASSQDPGRYEQYF.

The gene calls are TRBV27 and TRBJ1-6; 8 positions match TRBD1. J was trimmed by 8 bases and V by 8 bases; bases with no gene match: 20. Germline loops: CDR1 MNHEY, CDR2 SMNVEV (reference sequence). The CDR3 is 18 amino acids. CDR3 region: CASGLPGGTGQIDSPLHF. CDR3 in DNA: TGTGCCAGCGGCCTCCCGGGGGGGACAGGACAGATCGATTCACCCCTCCACTTT.

V gene TRBV7-3 combines with J gene TRBJ2-7; D gene ambiguous. V was trimmed by 0 bases and J by 3 bases, leaving 0 bases between them. CDR1 and CDR2 from the germline V gene are SGHTA and FQGTGA. The CDR3 runs 11 residues. The CDR3 is CASSLTYEQYF. The CDR3 DNA reads TGTGCCAGCAGCTTAACCTACGAGCAGTACTTC.

The J gene is TRBJ2-1, the V gene TRBV7-8, with 9 bases identical to TRBD2. The CDR3 is 17 residues long. Trimming cost V 5 bases and J 4 bases; bases outside gene matches: 12. The germline gives CDR1 SGHVS, CDR2 FQNEAQ. For the CDR3, the DNA is TGTGCCAGCAGCCCCGGGGTAGCGGGAGCTCGATACAATGAGCAGTTCTTC. Its protein product is CASSPGVAGARYNEQFF. Based on the CDR3 plus reference TRBV7-8 and TRBJ2-1, the full variable domain is GAGVSQSPRYKVAKRGQDVALRCDPISGHVSLFWYQQALGQGPEFLTYFQNEAQLDKSGLPSDRFFAERPEGSVSTLKIQRTQQEDSAVYLCASSPGVAGARYNEQFFGPGTRLTVL.

V and J are TRBV5-1 and TRBJ2-5; D could derive from TRBD1 or TRBD2 (6 bases each). The CDR3 extends over 15 amino acids. Trimming took off 5 bases at V and 1 base at J, with 15 bases between the two ends. Per germline, CDR1 SGHRS and CDR2 YFSETQ. The CDR3 region has the DNA TGCGCCAGCAGGTCGTCGGGGGCAAGCCAAGAGACCCAGTACTTC. Translating it yields CASRSSGASQETQYF.

The chain couples TRBV7-2 to TRBJ1-2, with TRBD1 as a possible D gene (6 bases). V shed 1 base and J shed 8 bases, with 14 bases lying between them. Germline loops: CDR1 SGHTA, CDR2 FQGNSA. This CDR3 has 14 residues. CDR3 loop: CASSLGRGARGYTF. As DNA, the CDR3 is TGTGCCAGCAGCTTAGGTCGGGGGGCGCGGGGCTACACCTTC.

The chain joins TRBV6-1 to TRBJ2-3; perhaps TRBD2 as D (7 bases). There are 15 residues in the CDR3. V was trimmed by 7 bases and J by 4 bases, leaving 18 bases between them. In germline, CDR1 is MNHNS, CDR2 SASEGT. The CDR3 nucleotides read TGTGCCAGCAAGGGGCCCAGAGGGGGGGCAGATACGCAGTATTTT. Its translation is CASKGPRGGADTQYF.

The chain has TRBV4-2 and TRBJ1-2; D is ambiguous. Germline values: CDR1 LGHNA, CDR2 YNFKEQ. Trimming cost V 0 bases and J 4 bases, with 12 bases left between them. The CDR3 length is 15 residues. The chain's CDR3 is CASSQDPAVTYGYTF. The CDR3 DNA follows: TGTGCCAGCAGCCAAGATCCCGCAGTAACCTATGGCTACACCTTC.

The chain couples TRBV6-1 to TRBJ2-6; the D is unclear. The CDR3 consists of 13 residues. V lost 8 bases and J 1 base, leaving 6 bases between the germline ends. The germline CDR1 and CDR2 sequences are MNHNS and SASEGT. The CDR3 DNA sequence: TGTGCCAGCGGGCGATCTGGGGCCAACGTCCTGACTTTC. Translating gives CASGRSGANVLTF.

The chain recombines TRBV6-6 with TRBJ1-6; 7 bases are a match to TRBD1. Germline lookup yields CDR1 MNHNY and CDR2 SVGAGI (reference sequence). V was clipped by 6 bases and J by 11 bases; unmatched bases: 7. The CDR3 is 13 amino acids. The CDR3 DNA reads as TGTGCCAGCAGCGGACAGGCTCGGGCACCCCTCCACTTT. Translating gives CASSGQARAPLHF.

This chain joins TRBV5-1 and TRBJ2-3; no clear D gene. Germline V lookup: CDR1 SGHRS, CDR2 YFSETQ. This CDR3 region has 15 residues. With 0 bases removed from V and 0 bases from J, the gap between germline ends came to 8 bases. Here the CDR3 reads CASSLGEESTDTQYF. The CDR3 DNA reads as TGCGCCAGCAGCTTGGGTGAGGAGAGCACAGATACGCAGTATTTT.

This sequence joins TRBV2 and TRBJ2-7; no clear D gene. The V gene's germline CDR1 is SNHLY and CDR2 FYNNEI. V lost 6 bases, J lost 4 bases, and 16 bases lay in between. This CDR3 has 14 amino acids. Written as DNA, the CDR3 is TGTGCCAGCAGGCCCCCCGCGACTCGATACGAGCAGTACTTC. Its translation is CASRPPATRYEQYF. Full variable domain (missing parts from reference TRBV2 and TRBJ2-7): EPEVTQTPSHQVTQMGQEVILRCVPISNHLYFYWYRQILGQKVEFLVSFYNNEISEKSEIFDDQFSVERPDGSNFTLKIRSTKLEDSAMYFCASRPPATRYEQYFGPGTRLTVT.

The CDR3 region is CASSLVGRVSYEQYF. As DNA, the CDR3 is TGTGCCAGCAGCTTAGTCGGACGGGTTTCCTACGAGCAGTACTTC. The chain couples TRBV7-8 to TRBJ2-7, with unresolved D. The CDR3 length is 15 residues. Between the trimmed V and J ends, which lost 1 base and 1 base, there was a span of 11 bases. Germline lookup yields CDR1 SGHVS and CDR2 FQNEAQ.

This clone was seen more than once but under ten times. The rearrangement uses TRBV30 and TRBJ2-1; possibly TRBD2 for D (7 bases). The germline gives CDR1 GTSNPN, CDR2 SVGIG (reference sequence). The CDR3 is made up of 15 amino acids. The ends were cut back, 2 bases at V and 8 bases at J, with 19 bases in the middle. As DNA, the CDR3 is TGTGCCTGGAGTCTCCCCCGGGGGGCCCGTCATGAGCAGTTCTTC. Amino acid sequence: CAWSLPRGARHEQFF. Full variable domain (missing parts from reference TRBV30 and TRBJ2-1): SQTIHQWPATLVQPVGSPLSLECTVEGTSNPNLYWYRQAAGRGLQLLFYSVGIGQISSEVPQNLSASRPQDRQFILSSKKLLLSDSGFYLCAWSLPRGARHEQFFGPGTRLTVL.

The chain recombines TRBV5-1 with TRBJ1-1, with no clear D. V lost 1 base and J 6 bases, leaving 13 bases between the germline ends. The germline V gene has CDR1 SGHRS and CDR2 YFSETQ. This CDR3 is built from 14 residues. The CDR3 loop is CASSLLAVDAEAFF. As DNA, the CDR3 is TGCGCCAGCAGCTTGTTGGCAGTGGACGCTGAAGCTTTCTTT.